This T cell receptor beta chain appears in the sequencing data of a study of CD8+ T cells in alopecia areata. Study information: It was 6 to 18 months of tofacitinib, and then there were 6 months off drug.

Extracted from the samples, RNA was reverse transcribed into cDNA to serve as the sequencing template. Profiling relied on immunoSEQ multiplex PCR, and the TCRdb table lists in-frame clones only, not all of them. The sample has 160,000 or so clones; under 60% are singletons. A word on this clone: Its antigen remains unknown.

This CDR3 comprises 13 residues. Germline V CDR1 and CDR2: MNHEY, SMNVEV (reference sequence). V lost 0 bases, J lost 6 bases, and 8 bases lay in between. Collected material from alopecia areata patients comprised lesional scalp punch biopsies and peripheral blood. PBMCs were stained for CD3, CD4 and CD8, and CD4+ and CD8+ T cells were sorted. Broader study findings: TCRs were shared less clearly across patients than in mice, possibly for HLA-related reasons.

The clonotype originates from a human donor with alopecia areata. The specimen comprised CD8+ T cells sorted from blood, sampled at week 0. This chain links TRBV27 with TRBJ1-2, with a weak D call TRBD1 (5 bases). CDR3 sequence: CASSLSQGNGYTF. The CDR3 DNA sequence: TGTGCCAGCAGTTTATCCCAGGGCAATGGCTACACCTTC.